This passage covers 20 T cell receptor beta chains from one sample sequenced in a study of PD-1 blockade in classical Hodgkin lymphoma. Time point defined: cycle 4 day 1 (C4D1), after six to seven weeks of nivolumab. Every one of the patients relapsed after autologous stem cell transplantation (brentuximab vedotin exposure was variable). Data came from immunoSEQ multiplex PCR; TCRdb stores just in-frame clones and leaves some out. Of roughly 64,000 clones in the sample, 85% to 95% were seen once. The sequenced sample was peripheral blood mononuclear cells (PBMCs), obtained before the fourth cycle of nivolumab. These receptors all come from a human donor with classical Hodgkin lymphoma.

This clone was observed a handful of times. The V gene is TRBV6-1, the J gene TRBJ1-1, with 12 bases identical to TRBD1. Germline V lookup: CDR1 MNHNS, CDR2 SASEGT. The CDR3 runs 20 residues. The J segment lost 4 bases and the V segment lost 0 bases, leaving 15 bases of the junction unmatched. The CDR3 DNA follows: TGTGCCAGCAGTGAAGCAGGGTATTCCGGGACAGGGGGCTTAGGCACTGAAGCTTTCTTT. Its translation: CASSEAGYSGTGGLGTEAFF.

The V gene is TRBV20-1, the J gene TRBJ2-1; D is unresolved. The CDR3 runs 10 residues. Germline-derived CDR1 and CDR2 are DFQATT and SNEGSKA (reference sequence). Trimming removed 6 bases from V and 5 bases from J, with 5 bases in between. CDR3 loop: CSAEDNEQFF. The CDR3, as DNA: TGCAGTGCAGAGGACAATGAGCAGTTCTTC.

This chain uses TRBV7-9 with TRBJ2-2; D is perhaps TRBD2 (6 bases). There are 14 residues in the CDR3. Trimming removed 4 bases at V and 1 base at J, with 7 bases between. Germline V gene sequence: CDR1 SEHNR, CDR2 FQNEAQ (reference sequence). For the CDR3, the DNA is TGTGCCAGCAGCTCGGGACTGAACACCGGGGAGCTGTTTTTT. This gives the protein CASSSGLNTGELFF.

This chain uses TRBV2 with TRBJ1-5; D is uncertain. V gave up 1 base and J gave up 3 bases, with 13 bases separating them. There are 16 residues in the CDR3. Germline assignment: CDR1 SNHLY and CDR2 FYNNEI. The CDR3 sequence: CASSEVRAVTNQPQHF. In DNA form, the CDR3 reads TGTGCCAGCAGTGAAGTTCGGGCAGTCACCAATCAGCCCCAGCATTTT.

CDR3 in DNA: TGTGCCAGCAGTGAATGGGTGGGGGCGCTAGTGTGTTGGTTCCAGATGAACACTGAAGCTTTCTTT. Its translation: CASSEWVGALVCWFQMNTEAFF. The chain employs TRBV6-1 and TRBJ1-1, with D possibly matching TRBD1 (6 bases). The CDR3 contains 22 residues. Trimming cost V 2 bases and J 0 bases, with 31 bases left between them. Germline CDR1 is MNHNS and CDR2 is SASEGT.

V gene TRBV6-1 combines with J gene TRBJ2-2; D perhaps matches TRBD2 (6 bases). Trimming took 6 bases from V and 1 from J, leaving 12 bases between them. The CDR3 contains 15 residues. Germline lookup yields CDR1 MNHNS and CDR2 SASEGT. The CDR3 bases are TGTGCCAGCAGGGGGGACTCGTGGAACACCGGGGAGCTGTTTTTT. It specifies CASRGDSWNTGELFF.

The chain joins TRBV7-6 to TRBJ1-1; maybe TRBD1 (5 bases). The length of the CDR3 is 15 residues. Per the germline V gene, CDR1 is SGHVS and CDR2 is FNYEAQ. V lost 2 bases and J lost 3, with 13 bases in between. CDR3 region: CASSLKVGGYTEAFF. CDR3 DNA: TGTGCCAGCAGCTTAAAGGTGGGGGGTTACACTGAAGCTTTCTTT.

The sample holds a few counts of this clone. The CDR3 DNA follows: TGTGCCAGCAGTCAATCACTCGGGGGACACACCATATATTTT. Amino acid sequence: CASSQSLGGHTIYF. The chain recombines TRBV6-6 with TRBJ1-3; TRBD1 might be the D (5 bases). The CDR3 has 14 amino acids. Germline V gene sequence: CDR1 MNHNY, CDR2 SVGAGI (reference sequence). V gave up 5 bases and J gave up 8 bases, with 16 bases separating them.

The rearrangement links TRBV4-1 to TRBJ1-4; D remains unclear. Looked up from germline, CDR1 is MGHRA and CDR2 is YSYEKL. Trimming removed 0 bases at V and 7 bases at J, with 15 bases between. This CDR3 region has 16 residues. For the CDR3, the DNA is TGCGCCAGCAGCCAAGATCCGTCGGCTGGACTTGAAAAACTGTTTTTT. Amino acids: CASSQDPSAGLEKLFF.

This chain connects TRBV10-3 to TRBJ2-2; TRBD2 agrees at 10 bases. Looked up from germline, CDR1 is ENHRY and CDR2 is SYGVKD. The J segment lost 0 bases and the V segment lost 2 bases, leaving 6 bases of the junction unmatched. The CDR3 consists of 18 residues. The CDR3: CAISEGLAGVSNTGELFF. The CDR3 DNA is TGTGCCATCAGTGAGGGGCTAGCGGGAGTCTCGAACACCGGGGAGCTGTTTTTT.

The V gene is TRBV5-8, the J gene TRBJ2-3; 13 bases align to TRBD2. This CDR3 region has 15 residues. From germline, CDR1 is SGHTS and CDR2 YDEGEE. Losses at the gene ends were 4 bases for V and 3 bases for J; bases not matched to a gene: 2. Here the CDR3 DNA reads TGTGCCAGCAGCAGGACTAGCGGGAGTACAGATACGCAGTATTTT. Its translation is CASSRTSGSTDTQYF.

The chain has TRBV7-6 and TRBJ2-5; possible D gene TRBD1, 6 bases. This CDR3 has 15 amino acids. Germline V gene lookup returns CDR1 SGHVS and CDR2 FNYEAQ. V dropped 1 base and J dropped 5 bases, with 14 bases sitting between them. CDR3 bases: TGTGCCAGCAGCTTAGTGGGCAGGGGCGAGGAGACCCAGTACTTC. Amino acid sequence: CASSLVGRGEETQYF.

V and J are TRBV7-9 and TRBJ2-1, with TRBD1 matching over 10 bases. The CDR3 length is 14 residues. Germline V gene data show CDR1 as SEHNR and CDR2 as FQNEAQ (reference sequence). V lost 5 bases to trimming and J lost 6 bases; unmatched junction nucleotides: 4. CDR3 region: CASSHRTGGNEQFF. The DNA for the CDR3 is TGTGCCAGCAGCCACAGGACAGGGGGCAATGAGCAGTTCTTC.

This clone came up once. This chain joins TRBV5-5 and TRBJ1-5; D unclear. Germline-derived CDR1 and CDR2 are SGHKS and YYEKEE (reference sequence). The CDR3 contains 14 residues. The V and J ends lost 0 bases and 6 bases respectively, with 10 bases between them. For the CDR3, the DNA is TGTGCCAGCAGCTTGGTGGGAGGGTCTCAGCCCCAGCATTTT. It translates to CASSLVGGSQPQHF.

The rearrangement joins TRBV7-9 to TRBJ1-1; no firm D call. Trimming removed 2 bases from V and 1 base from J, with 11 bases in between. Per the germline V gene, CDR1 is SEHNR and CDR2 is FQNEAQ (reference sequence). The CDR3 has 15 residues. The CDR3 DNA reads as TGTGCCAGCAGCTTACGTGCGGGGTCGAACACTGAAGCTTTCTTT. It translates to CASSLRAGSNTEAFF.

The chain joins TRBV10-3 to TRBJ1-5, with D possibly being TRBD1 (5 bases). The CDR3 spans 15 residues. Germline V lookup: CDR1 ENHRY, CDR2 SYGVKD. V lost 3 bases and J 1 base, leaving 10 bases between the germline ends. CDR3 region: CAISELGGSNQPQHF. The DNA of the CDR3 is TGTGCCATCAGTGAATTGGGGGGAAGCAATCAGCCCCAGCATTTT.

This clone was observed a handful of times. The J gene is TRBJ1-1, the V gene TRBV27; D is unclear. The CDR3 has 13 residues. Germline CDR1 and CDR2: MNHEY and SMNVEV (reference sequence). V shed 3 bases and J shed 4 bases, with 9 bases lying between them. The CDR3, as DNA: TGTGCCAGCAGTTTTACCCGGGGCACTGAAGCTTTCTTT. Protein product: CASSFTRGTEAFF.

The gene calls are TRBV6-5 and TRBJ1-2; D is perhaps TRBD1 (6 bases). Trimming removed 5 bases at V and 0 bases at J, with 13 bases between. CDR1 and CDR2 (germline): MNHEY, SVGAGI. This CDR3 region has 15 residues. CDR3: CASSPDSTTNYGYTF. Written as DNA, the CDR3 is TGTGCCAGCAGTCCGGACAGTACAACTAACTATGGCTACACCTTC.

The chain is built from TRBV27 and TRBJ1-1; D might be TRBD1 (5 bases). Trimming took off 4 bases at V and 0 bases at J, with 9 bases between the two ends. The CDR3 has 14 residues. Germline V CDR1 and CDR2: MNHEY, SMNVEV (reference sequence). In nucleotides, the CDR3 is TGTGCCAGCAGTTGGGGCAGGCTGAACACTGAAGCTTTCTTT. This gives the protein CASSWGRLNTEAFF.

The rearrangement uses TRBV4-1 and TRBJ1-2, with D perhaps TRBD1 (5 bases). From germline, CDR1 is MGHRA and CDR2 YSYEKL. Trimming removed 4 bases from V and 2 bases from J, with 17 bases in between. The CDR3 is made up of 16 amino acids. CDR3 in amino acids: CASSLTDNQGNYGYTF. The CDR3 DNA sequence: TGCGCCAGCAGCCTTACCGACAATCAGGGCAACTATGGCTACACCTTC.